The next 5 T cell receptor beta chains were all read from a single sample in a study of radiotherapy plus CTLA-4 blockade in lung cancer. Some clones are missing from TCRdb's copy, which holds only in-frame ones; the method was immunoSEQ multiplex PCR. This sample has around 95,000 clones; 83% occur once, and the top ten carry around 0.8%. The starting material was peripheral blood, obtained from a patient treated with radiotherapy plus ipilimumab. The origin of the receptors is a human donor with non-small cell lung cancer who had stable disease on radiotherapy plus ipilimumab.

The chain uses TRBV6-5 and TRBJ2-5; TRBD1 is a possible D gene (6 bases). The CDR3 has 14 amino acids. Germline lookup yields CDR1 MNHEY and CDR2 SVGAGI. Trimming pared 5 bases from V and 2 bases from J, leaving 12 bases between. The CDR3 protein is CASSKNRVQETQYF. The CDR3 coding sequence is TGTGCCAGCAGTAAAAACAGGGTACAAGAGACCCAGTACTTC.

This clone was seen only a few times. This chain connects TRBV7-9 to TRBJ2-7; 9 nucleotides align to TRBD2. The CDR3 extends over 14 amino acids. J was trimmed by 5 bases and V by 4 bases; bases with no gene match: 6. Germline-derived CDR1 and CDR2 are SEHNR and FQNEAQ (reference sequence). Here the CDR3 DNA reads TGTGCCAGCAGCTCCTCAGCGGGGGGAAACGAGCAGTACTTC. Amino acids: CASSSSAGGNEQYF.

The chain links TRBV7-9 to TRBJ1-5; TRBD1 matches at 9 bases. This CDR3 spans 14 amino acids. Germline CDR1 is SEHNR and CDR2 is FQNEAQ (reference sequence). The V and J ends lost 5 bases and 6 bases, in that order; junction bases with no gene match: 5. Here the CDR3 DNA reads TGTGCCAGCAGCCGGACAGGGGTTGGTCAGCCCCAGCATTTT. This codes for CASSRTGVGQPQHF.

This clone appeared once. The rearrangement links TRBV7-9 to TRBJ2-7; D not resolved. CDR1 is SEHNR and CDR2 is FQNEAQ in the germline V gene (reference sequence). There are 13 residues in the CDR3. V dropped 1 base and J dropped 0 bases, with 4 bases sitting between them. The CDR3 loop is CASSLDISYEQYF. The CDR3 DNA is TGTGCCAGCAGCTTAGACATCTCCTACGAGCAGTACTTC.

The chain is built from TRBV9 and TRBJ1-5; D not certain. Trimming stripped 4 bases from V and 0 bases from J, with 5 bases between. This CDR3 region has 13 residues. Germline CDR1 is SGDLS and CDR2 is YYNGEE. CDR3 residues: CASSLTSNQPQHF. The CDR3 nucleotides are TGTGCCAGCAGCCTTACTAGCAATCAGCCCCAGCATTTT.